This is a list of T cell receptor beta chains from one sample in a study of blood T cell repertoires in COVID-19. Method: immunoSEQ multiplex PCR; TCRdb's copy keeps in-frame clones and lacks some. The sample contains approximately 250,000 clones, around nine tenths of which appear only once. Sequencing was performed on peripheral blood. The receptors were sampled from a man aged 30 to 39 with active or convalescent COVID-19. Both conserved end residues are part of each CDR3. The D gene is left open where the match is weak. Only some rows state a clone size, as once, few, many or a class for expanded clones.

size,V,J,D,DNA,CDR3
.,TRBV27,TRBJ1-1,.,TGTGCCAGCAGGCTCGCCGGTTCAGGCGGAGGAGGCACTGAAGCTTTCTTT,CASRLAGSGGGGTEAFF
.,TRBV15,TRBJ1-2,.,TGTGCCACCAGCAGAGATGTCGGGGGTGGGGAACTCTATGGCTACACCTTC,CATSRDVGGGELYGYTF
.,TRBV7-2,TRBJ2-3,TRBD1,TGTGCCAGCAGCGGTGACAGGGGGAAAACAGATACGCAGTATTTT,CASSGDRGKTDTQYF
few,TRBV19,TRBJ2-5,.,TGTGCCAGTAGGCAAGCTGGAGAGACCCAGTACTTC,CASRQAGETQYF
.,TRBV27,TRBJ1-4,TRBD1,TGTGCCAGCAGTTTCAAGGGACAGAAACCGGATGAAAAACTGTTTTTT,CASSFKGQKPDEKLFF
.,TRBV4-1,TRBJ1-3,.,TGCGCCAGCAGCCGGGACAATGAGGCTGGAAACACCATATATTTT,CASSRDNEAGNTIYF
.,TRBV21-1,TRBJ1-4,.,TGTGCCAGCAGCAAAAAGTTGCAGACTAATGAAAAACTGTTTTTT,CASSKKLQTNEKLFF
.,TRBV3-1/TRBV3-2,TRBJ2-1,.,TGTGCCAGCAGCCAAGATAAACAAGGAGACAATGAGCAGTTCTTC,CASSQDKQGDNEQFF
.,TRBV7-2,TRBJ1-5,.,TGTGCCAGCATGCCCGGCGGTTTCTTTCAGCCCCAGCATTTT,CASMPGGFFQPQHF
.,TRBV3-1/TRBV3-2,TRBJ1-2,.,TGTGCCAGCAGCCAAGAACCCCTCGGGGATGGCTACACCTTC,CASSQEPLGDGYTF
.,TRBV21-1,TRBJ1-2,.,TGTGCCAGCAGCAAACGGGTCGGCAATTATGGCTACACCTTC,CASSKRVGNYGYTF
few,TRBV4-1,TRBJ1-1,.,TGCGCCAGCAGCCAAGAGGTCCTGGGAGAGGGCACTGAAGCTTTCTTT,CASSQEVLGEGTEAFF
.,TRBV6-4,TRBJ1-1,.,TGTGCCAGCAGTCCTGAGAGGAACACTGAAGCTTTCTTT,CASSPERNTEAFF
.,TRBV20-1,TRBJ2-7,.,TGCAGTGCTAGTGGGGCCAGGGTTATGAACGAGCAGTACTTC,CSASGARVMNEQYF
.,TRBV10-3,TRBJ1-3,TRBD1,TGTGCCATCAGCACAGGGGGCAGAAACACCATATATTTT,CAISTGGRNTIYF
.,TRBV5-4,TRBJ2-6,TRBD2,TGTGCCAGCAGCCCGGAGGGACTAGCGGGGATCGGGGCCAACGTCCTGACTTTC,CASSPEGLAGIGANVLTF
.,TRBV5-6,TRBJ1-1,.,TGTGCCAGCAGCTTCTATTCGACAGACCACAACACTGAAGCTTTCTTT,CASSFYSTDHNTEAFF
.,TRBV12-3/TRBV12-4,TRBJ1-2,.,TGTGCCAGCAGCCCAGGGTTTGGCTACACCTTC,CASSPGFGYTF
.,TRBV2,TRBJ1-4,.,TGTGCCAGCAGTTATACCGGGTTCCTTAATGAAAAACTGTTTTTT,CASSYTGFLNEKLFF
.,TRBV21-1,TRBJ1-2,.,TGTGCCAGCAGCATGAAGGAACCAGGGGACTATGGCTACACCTTC,CASSMKEPGDYGYTF
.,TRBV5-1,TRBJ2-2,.,TGCGCCAGCAGCTTGGAAGTTTCGGTGAACACCGGGGAGCTGTTTTTT,CASSLEVSVNTGELFF
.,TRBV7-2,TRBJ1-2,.,TGTGCCAGCAGCTTCGACACATTGGGCTACACCTTC,CASSFDTLGYTF
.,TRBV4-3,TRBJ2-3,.,TGCGCCAGCAGCCAAGGCGCCACCGCAGATACGCAGTATTTT,CASSQGATADTQYF
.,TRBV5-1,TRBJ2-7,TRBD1,TGCGCCAGCAGCTTGGTGTCACCGGGACAGGGGGCGGGTGAGCAGTACTTC,CASSLVSPGQGAGEQYF
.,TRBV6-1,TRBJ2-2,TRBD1,TGTGCCAGCAGTGAAAAGGGGGCGTACACCGGGGAGCTGTTTTTT,CASSEKGAYTGELFF
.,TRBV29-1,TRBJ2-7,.,TGCAGCGTTGAAAGTAGTGGGAGTCCCTACGAGCAGTACTTC,CSVESSGSPYEQYF
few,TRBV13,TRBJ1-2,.,TGTGCCAGCAGCTCGGGGGATAACTATGGCTACACCTTC,CASSSGDNYGYTF
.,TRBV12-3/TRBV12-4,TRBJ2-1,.,TGTGCCAGCACCGTATCAGGTGAGCAGTTCTTC,CASTVSGEQFF
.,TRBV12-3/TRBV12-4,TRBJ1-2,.,TGTGCCAGCAGAATCCCCAGCGGTCATGGCTACACCTTC,CASRIPSGHGYTF
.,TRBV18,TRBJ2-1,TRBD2,TGTGCCAGCTCACCCTTAATTGATGAGCGGGGGGACAATGAGCAGTTCTTC,CASSPLIDERGDNEQFF
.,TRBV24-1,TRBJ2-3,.,TGTGCCACCAGTTTAGGCGGTACTAGCACAGATACGCAGTATTTT,CATSLGGTSTDTQYF
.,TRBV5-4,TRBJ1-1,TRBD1,TGTGCCAGCAGCCCGTCCCGGGACAGGGCCAACACTGAAGCTTTCTTT,CASSPSRDRANTEAFF
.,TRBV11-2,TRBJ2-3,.,TGTGCCAGCAGTATTAGCACAGATACGCAGTATTTT,CASSISTDTQYF
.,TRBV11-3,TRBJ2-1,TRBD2,TGTGCCAGCAGCAGACTAGCGGAGAATGAGCAGTTCTTC,CASSRLAENEQFF
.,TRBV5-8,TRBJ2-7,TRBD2,TGTGCCAGCAGGATGGGAGCGGGGGCTCCCCTTGGATCCGAGCAGTACTTC,CASRMGAGAPLGSEQYF
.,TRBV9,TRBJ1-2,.,TGTGCCAGCAGCCCTAGCGTACTACCGGATCCTTATGGCTACACCTTC,CASSPSVLPDPYGYTF
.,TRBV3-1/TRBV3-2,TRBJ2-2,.,TGTGCCAGCAGCCAGGACAGAACGAACACCGGGGAGCTGTTTTTT,CASSQDRTNTGELFF
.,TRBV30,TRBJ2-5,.,TGTGCCTGGAGTGCTGGGTGGATTTCAGGGCAAGAGACCCAGTACTTC,CAWSAGWISGQETQYF
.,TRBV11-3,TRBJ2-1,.,TGTGCCAGCTCTCGGGCAGGGGATCGGAACAATGAGCAGTTCTTC,CASSRAGDRNNEQFF
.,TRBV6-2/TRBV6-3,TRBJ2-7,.,TGTGCCAGCAGTTACGCACCCGTCGCGGGAGAGCAGTACTTC,CASSYAPVAGEQYF
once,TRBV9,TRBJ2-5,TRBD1,TGTGCCAGCAGCGTAGAGGGACAGGGGGGAGAGACCCAGTACTTC,CASSVEGQGGETQYF
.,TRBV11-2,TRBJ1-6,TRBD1,TGTGCCAGCAGCTTAGAACAGGGGACTCTCGGTTCACCCCTCCACTTT,CASSLEQGTLGSPLHF